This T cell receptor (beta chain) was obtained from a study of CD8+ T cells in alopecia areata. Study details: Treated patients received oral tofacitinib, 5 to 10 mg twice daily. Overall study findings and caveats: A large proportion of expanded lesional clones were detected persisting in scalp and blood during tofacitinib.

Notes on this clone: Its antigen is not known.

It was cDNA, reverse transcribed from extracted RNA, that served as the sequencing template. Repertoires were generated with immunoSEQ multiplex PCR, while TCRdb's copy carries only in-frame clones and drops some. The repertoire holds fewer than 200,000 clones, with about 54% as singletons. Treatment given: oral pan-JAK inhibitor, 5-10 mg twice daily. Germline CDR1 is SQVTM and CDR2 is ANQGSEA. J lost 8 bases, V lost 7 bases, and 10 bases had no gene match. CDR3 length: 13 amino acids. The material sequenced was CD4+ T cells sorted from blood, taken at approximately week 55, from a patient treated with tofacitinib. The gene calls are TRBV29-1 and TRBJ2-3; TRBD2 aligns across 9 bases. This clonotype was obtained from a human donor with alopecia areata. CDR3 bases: TGCAGCGGTTCACTAGCGGGTTCCCGTACGCAGTATTTT. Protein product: CSGSLAGSRTQYF.